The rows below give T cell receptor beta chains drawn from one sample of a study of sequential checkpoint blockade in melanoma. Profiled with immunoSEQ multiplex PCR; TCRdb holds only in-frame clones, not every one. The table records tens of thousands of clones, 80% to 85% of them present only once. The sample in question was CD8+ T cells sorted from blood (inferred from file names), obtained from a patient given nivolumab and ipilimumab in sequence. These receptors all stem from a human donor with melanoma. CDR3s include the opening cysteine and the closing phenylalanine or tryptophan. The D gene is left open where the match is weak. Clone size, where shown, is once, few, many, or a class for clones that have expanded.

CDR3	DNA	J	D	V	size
CASSLGPDRLGANEKLFF	TGTGCCAGCAGCTTGGGACCAGACAGGTTAGGAGCTAATGAAAAACTGTTTTTT	TRBJ1-4	-	TRBV5-6	-
CASSFLFPNTGELFF	TGTGCCAGCAGCTTTCTCTTCCCGAACACCGGGGAGCTGTTTTTT	TRBJ2-2	-	TRBV7-9	large
CASSLVGGTSSYEQYF	TGTGCCAGCAGCTTAGTAGGGGGGACTAGCTCCTACGAGCAGTACTTC	TRBJ2-7	TRBD2	TRBV7-8	-
CASRWTGGLSPLHF	TGTGCCAGCAGGTGGACAGGGGGCTTGTCACCCCTCCACTTT	TRBJ1-6	TRBD1	TRBV2	-
CASSAALGPLADTQYF	TGTGCCAGCAGTGCAGCTTTGGGGCCTCTCGCAGATACGCAGTATTTT	TRBJ2-3	-	TRBV6-1	-
CASSPRDRPRGGGEQFF	TGTGCCAGCAGCCCCAGGGACAGGCCCAGAGGAGGGGGTGAGCAGTTCTTC	TRBJ2-1	TRBD1	TRBV7-9	-
CASSESGTGVYGYTF	TGTGCCAGCAGTGAATCGGGTACAGGGGTGTATGGCTACACCTTC	TRBJ1-2	TRBD1	TRBV7-2	-
CASSHRDLGNEQFF	TGTGCCAGCAGCCACAGGGACCTGGGCAATGAGCAGTTCTTC	TRBJ2-1	-	TRBV27	-
CSVVQPDRAGNTIYF	TGCAGCGTTGTCCAGCCTGACAGGGCCGGAAACACCATATATTTT	TRBJ1-3	TRBD1	TRBV29-1	-
CASRRLAGGTDTQYF	TGTGCCAGCAGACGACTAGCGGGGGGCACAGATACGCAGTATTTT	TRBJ2-3	TRBD2	TRBV7-8	once
CASSQGFASEPNTGELFF	TGTGCCAGCAGCCAAGGGTTTGCTAGCGAACCGAACACCGGGGAGCTGTTTTTT	TRBJ2-2	-	TRBV7-2	-
CASSLYGQGRNYGYTF	TGTGCCAGCAGTTTATACGGACAGGGGAGGAACTATGGCTACACCTTC	TRBJ1-2	TRBD1	TRBV28	-
CASSSPPSGGSGSYNEQFF	TGTGCCAGCAGCTCCCCTCCTAGCGGGGGCTCGGGCTCCTACAATGAGCAGTTCTTC	TRBJ2-1	TRBD2	TRBV11-2	-
CASSIFDRATDTQYF	TGTGCCAGTAGTATTTTCGACAGGGCCACAGATACGCAGTATTTT	TRBJ2-3	TRBD1	TRBV19	-
CASSGDRLDTIYF	TGTGCCAGCAGTGGGGACAGGCTGGACACCATATATTTT	TRBJ1-3	TRBD1	TRBV27	-
CASSSGSTDTQYF	TGTGCCAGCAGTAGCGGTAGCACAGATACGCAGTATTTT	TRBJ2-3	-	TRBV19	-
CASSYSGQGVETQYF	TGTGCCAGCAGTTACTCGGGACAGGGGGTAGAGACCCAGTACTTC	TRBJ2-5	TRBD1	TRBV6-6	-
CASSQWSSGGFADTQYF	TGTGCCAGCAGCCAATGGTCTAGCGGGGGGTTCGCAGATACGCAGTATTTT	TRBJ2-3	TRBD2	TRBV7-9	-
CASSYRGASGGGEQFF	TGCGCCAGCAGCTACAGAGGGGCTAGCGGGGGAGGGGAGCAGTTCTTC	TRBJ2-1	TRBD2	TRBV4-1	-
CASSPGTAFYEQYF	TGCGCCAGCAGCCCCGGGACAGCGTTCTACGAGCAGTACTTC	TRBJ2-7	TRBD1	TRBV4-3	-
CASSPGPGYEQYF	TGTGCCAGCAGTCCTGGCCCGGGCTACGAGCAGTACTTC	TRBJ2-7	-	TRBV7-2	-
CASSQPLTGGLSYEQYF	TGTGCCAGCAGCCAGCCCTTGACAGGGGGTCTCTCCTACGAGCAGTACTTC	TRBJ2-7	TRBD1	TRBV4-2	-
CASSKCRRGAYDPF	TGCGCCAGCAGCAAATGTCGTCGGGGGGCATACGACCCCTTT	TRBJ1-1	-	TRBV5-1	-
CASSVTTGGDGETQYF	TGTGCCAGCAGCGTCACTACAGGGGGCGACGGAGAGACCCAGTACTTC	TRBJ2-5	TRBD1	TRBV9	-
CASSPRDTNTGELFF	TGTGCCAGCAGCCCCCGGGACACCAACACCGGGGAGCTGTTTTTT	TRBJ2-2	-	TRBV4-2	-
CASSLSAGRSTEQFF	TGTGCCAGCAGTTTATCAGCGGGAAGGAGTACGGAGCAGTTCTTC	TRBJ2-1	TRBD2	TRBV27	few
CASSLLQGTKLFF	TGTGCCAGCAGCTTACTCCAGGGGACAAAACTGTTTTTT	TRBJ1-4	-	TRBV5-6	-
CASSSDDRYNEQFF	TGTGCCAGCAGTTCAGACGACAGATACAATGAGCAGTTCTTC	TRBJ2-1	-	TRBV9	-
CASSQDRRQATSGRAGQTQYF	TGTGCCAGCAGCCAGGACAGGCGGCAGGCAACTAGCGGGAGGGCCGGGCAGACCCAGTACTTC	TRBJ2-5	TRBD2	TRBV4-2	-
CASSLVRDSYEQYF	TGTGCCAGCAGCCTTGTGCGGGACAGCTACGAGCAGTACTTC	TRBJ2-7	-	TRBV13	-
CAWTEEGIAKNIQYF	TGTGCCTGGACCGAGGAGGGGATAGCCAAAAACATTCAGTACTTC	TRBJ2-4	-	TRBV30	-
CAVGTSGGFF	TGTGCCGTAGGGACTAGCGGGGGTTTCTTC	TRBJ2-7	TRBD2	TRBV27	-
CASSLQNYEQYF	TGTGCCAGCAGCTTGCAGAACTACGAGCAGTACTTC	TRBJ2-7	-	TRBV5-6	-
CASSHGGGSSYNEQFF	TGCGCCAGCAGCCATGGCGGGGGGAGCTCCTACAATGAGCAGTTCTTC	TRBJ2-1	TRBD2	TRBV4-3	-
CASSLVGRGRTDTQYF	TGTGCCAGCAGCTTAGTCGGGAGGGGTCGTACAGATACGCAGTATTTT	TRBJ2-3	TRBD2	TRBV7-2	-
CASGPSGTGGELFF	TGTGCTAGTGGTCCGTCGGGTACGGGCGGGGAGCTGTTTTTT	TRBJ2-2	-	TRBV12-5	-
CASSRELSYNEQFF	TGTGCCAGTAGTCGCGAGCTCTCGTACAATGAGCAGTTCTTC	TRBJ2-1	-	TRBV19	-
CASSLGGQGAYEQYF	TGTGCCAGCAGCTTAGGCGGACAGGGGGCTTACGAGCAGTACTTC	TRBJ2-7	TRBD1	TRBV13	-
CASSPQGQPSGANVLTF	TGTGCCAGCAGCCCTCAGGGACAGCCCTCTGGGGCCAACGTCCTGACTTTC	TRBJ2-6	TRBD1	TRBV9	-
CASHGASGASNEQFF	TGTGCCAGCCATGGGGCTAGCGGGGCGAGCAATGAGCAGTTCTTC	TRBJ2-1	TRBD2	TRBV25-1	-
CASSQGLGGRLDTQYF	TGTGCCAGCAGCCAAGGCCTGGGGGGACGGCTCGATACGCAGTATTTT	TRBJ2-3	-	TRBV4-2	-
CASTRFGGNTEAFF	TGTGCCAGCACCCGGTTCGGTGGGAACACTGAAGCTTTCTTT	TRBJ1-1	-	TRBV9	-
CASSLDRDRGYHEQFF	TGTGCCAGCAGCTTAGACCGGGACAGGGGGTATCATGAGCAGTTCTTC	TRBJ2-1	TRBD1	TRBV5-6	once
CASSPVMGEAYEQYF	TGCGCCAGCAGCCCGGTGATGGGCGAAGCCTACGAGCAGTACTTC	TRBJ2-7	-	TRBV4-3	-
CASSGSSESEQFF	TGTGCCAGCAGTGGGTCTAGCGAGTCTGAGCAGTTCTTC	TRBJ2-1	-	TRBV6-4	-
CASSRVRGLPLHF	TGTGCCAGCAGCCGGGTCCGCGGGCTCCCCCTCCACTTT	TRBJ1-6	-	TRBV11-2	-
CASRWDRGTDTQYF	TGTGCCAGCAGGTGGGACAGGGGCACAGATACGCAGTATTTT	TRBJ2-3	TRBD1	TRBV27	-
CASSSEAGSYYEQYF	TGTGCCAGCAGCTCCGAGGCAGGGTCGTACTACGAGCAGTACTTC	TRBJ2-7	-	TRBV5-4	-
CASSPQNNYEQYF	TGTGCCAGCAGCCCCCAGAACAACTACGAGCAGTACTTC	TRBJ2-7	-	TRBV14	few
CAWRVTGGSYEQYF	TGTGCCTGGAGAGTTACAGGGGGTAGCTACGAGCAGTACTTC	TRBJ2-7	TRBD1	TRBV30	-
CASSLIQGDQPQHF	TGTGCCAGCAGTTTAATACAGGGAGATCAGCCCCAGCATTTT	TRBJ1-5	-	TRBV28	once